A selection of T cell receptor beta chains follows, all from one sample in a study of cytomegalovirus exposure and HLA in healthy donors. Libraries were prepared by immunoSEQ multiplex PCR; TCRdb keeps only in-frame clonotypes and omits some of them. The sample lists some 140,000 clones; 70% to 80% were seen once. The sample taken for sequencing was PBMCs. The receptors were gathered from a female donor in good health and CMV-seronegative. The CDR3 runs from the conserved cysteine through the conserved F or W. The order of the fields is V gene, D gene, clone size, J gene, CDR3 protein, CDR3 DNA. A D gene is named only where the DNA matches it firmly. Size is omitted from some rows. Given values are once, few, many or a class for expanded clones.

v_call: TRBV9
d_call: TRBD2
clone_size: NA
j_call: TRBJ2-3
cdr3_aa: CASSVRGIARLAGPLSTDTQYF
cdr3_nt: TGTGCCAGCAGCGTAAGGGGGATAGCGAGACTAGCGGGGCCCCTAAGCACAGATACGCAGTATTTT

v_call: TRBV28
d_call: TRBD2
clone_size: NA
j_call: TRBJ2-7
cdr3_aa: CATLAGVSYEQYF
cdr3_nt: TGTGCCACATTAGCGGGAGTCTCCTACGAGCAGTACTTC

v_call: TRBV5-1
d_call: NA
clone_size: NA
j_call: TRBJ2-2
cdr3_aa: CASSLAKGANTGELFF
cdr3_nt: TGCGCCAGCAGCTTGGCCAAGGGGGCGAACACCGGGGAGCTGTTTTTT

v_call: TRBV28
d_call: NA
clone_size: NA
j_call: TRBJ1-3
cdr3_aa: CASSFSHHELSGNTIYF
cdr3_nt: TGTGCCAGCAGTTTTAGTCACCACGAACTCTCTGGAAACACCATATATTTT

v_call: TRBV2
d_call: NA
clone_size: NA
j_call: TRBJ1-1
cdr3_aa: CASSGERVSTEAFF
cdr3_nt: TGTGCCAGCAGTGGTGAGAGGGTGAGCACTGAAGCTTTCTTT

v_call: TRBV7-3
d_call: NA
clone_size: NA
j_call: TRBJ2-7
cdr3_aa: CASEAGETYEQYF
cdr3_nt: TGTGCCAGCGAGGCCGGGGAAACTTACGAGCAGTACTTC

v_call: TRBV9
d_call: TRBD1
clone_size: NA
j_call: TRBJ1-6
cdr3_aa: CASSSRTGGFMSPLHF
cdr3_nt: TGTGCCAGCAGCTCGCGGACAGGGGGCTTTATGTCACCCCTCCACTTT

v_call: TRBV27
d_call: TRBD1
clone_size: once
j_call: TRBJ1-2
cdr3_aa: CASSWGQGSGYTF
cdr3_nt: TGTGCCAGCAGCTGGGGACAGGGGTCTGGCTACACCTTC

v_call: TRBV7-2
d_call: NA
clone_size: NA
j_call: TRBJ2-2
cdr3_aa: CASSLARRGRLFF
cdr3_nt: TGTGCCAGCAGCTTAGCGCGGAGGGGCCGGCTGTTTTTT

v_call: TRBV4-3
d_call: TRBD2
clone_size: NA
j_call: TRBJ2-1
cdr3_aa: CASSRRGDEQFF
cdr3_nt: TGCGCCAGCAGCCGGCGGGGGGATGAGCAGTTCTTC

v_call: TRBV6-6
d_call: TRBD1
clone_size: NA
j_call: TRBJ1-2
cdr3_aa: CASSYLGQGTYGYTF
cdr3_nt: TGTGCCAGCAGTTACCTGGGACAGGGGACCTATGGCTACACCTTC

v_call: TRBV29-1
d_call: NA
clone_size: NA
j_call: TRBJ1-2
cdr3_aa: CSVRDGRGYTF
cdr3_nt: TGCAGCGTCAGGGACGGGAGGGGCTACACCTTC

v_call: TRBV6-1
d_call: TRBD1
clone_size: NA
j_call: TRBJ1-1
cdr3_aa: CASGTGWPTEAFF
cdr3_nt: TGTGCCAGTGGGACAGGGTGGCCCACTGAAGCTTTCTTT

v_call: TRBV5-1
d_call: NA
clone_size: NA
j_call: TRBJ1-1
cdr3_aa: CASSLSREGNTEAFF
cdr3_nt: TGCGCCAGCAGCTTGTCGCGGGAGGGGAACACTGAAGCTTTCTTT

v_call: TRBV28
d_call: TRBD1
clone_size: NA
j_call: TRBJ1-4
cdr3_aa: CASSSTGAHEKLFF
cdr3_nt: TGTGCCAGCAGTTCTACAGGGGCGCATGAAAAACTGTTTTTT

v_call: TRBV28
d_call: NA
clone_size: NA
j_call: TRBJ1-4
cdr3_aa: CASSTQAGSGEKLFF
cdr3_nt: TGTGCCAGCAGTACCCAGGCCGGATCAGGGGAAAAACTGTTTTTT

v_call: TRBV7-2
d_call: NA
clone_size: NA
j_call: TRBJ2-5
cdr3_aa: CASSLVPRLGQETQYF
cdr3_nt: TGTGCCAGCAGCTTAGTGCCTAGATTAGGCCAAGAGACCCAGTACTTC

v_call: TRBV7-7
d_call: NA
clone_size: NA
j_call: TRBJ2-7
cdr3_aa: CASSPVGSFSEQYF
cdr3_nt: TGTGCTAGCAGCCCGGTGGGGAGCTTCTCCGAGCAGTACTTC

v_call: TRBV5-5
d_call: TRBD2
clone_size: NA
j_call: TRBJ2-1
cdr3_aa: CASSPPGLAYTNEQFF
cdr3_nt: TGTGCCAGCAGCCCCCCGGGACTAGCGTACACCAATGAGCAGTTCTTC

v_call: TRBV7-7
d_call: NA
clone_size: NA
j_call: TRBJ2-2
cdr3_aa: CASSLSGNTGELFF
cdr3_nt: TGTGCTAGCAGCTTATCAGGAAACACCGGGGAGCTGTTTTTT

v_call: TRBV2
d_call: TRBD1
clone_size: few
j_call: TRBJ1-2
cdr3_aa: CASSPEGQGWYGYTF
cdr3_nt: TGTGCCAGCTCCCCGGAGGGACAGGGGTGGTATGGCTACACCTTC

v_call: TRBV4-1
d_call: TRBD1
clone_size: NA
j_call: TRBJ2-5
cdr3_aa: CASSQPGTGEETQYF
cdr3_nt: TGCGCCAGCAGCCAACCTGGGACAGGGGAAGAGACCCAGTACTTC

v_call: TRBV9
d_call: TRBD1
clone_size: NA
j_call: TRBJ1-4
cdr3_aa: CASSREQGVNEKLFF
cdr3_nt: TGTGCCAGCAGCAGGGAACAGGGGGTCAATGAAAAACTGTTTTTT

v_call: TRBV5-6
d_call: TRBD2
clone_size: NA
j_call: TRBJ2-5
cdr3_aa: CASSLFGREGGETQYF
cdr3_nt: TGTGCCAGCAGCTTGTTCGGCCGGGAGGGGGGAGAGACCCAGTACTTC

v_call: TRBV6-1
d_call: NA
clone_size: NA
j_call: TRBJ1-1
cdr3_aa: CASSEGAFRDTEAFF
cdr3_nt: TGTGCCAGCAGTGAAGGTGCGTTTAGAGACACTGAAGCTTTCTTT

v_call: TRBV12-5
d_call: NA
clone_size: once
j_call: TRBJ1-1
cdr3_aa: CASGLLFSGIEAFF
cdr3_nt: TGTGCTAGTGGTTTGCTGTTCTCGGGAATTGAAGCTTTCTTT

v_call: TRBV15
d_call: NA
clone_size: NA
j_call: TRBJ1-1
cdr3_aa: CATSGRRGATDEAFF
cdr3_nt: TGTGCCACCAGCGGGAGGAGAGGGGCGACAGATGAAGCTTTCTTT

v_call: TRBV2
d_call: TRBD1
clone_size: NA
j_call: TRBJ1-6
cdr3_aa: CASTGQGRGNSPLHF
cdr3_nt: TGTGCCAGCACGGGACAGGGCCGGGGTAATTCACCCCTCCACTTT

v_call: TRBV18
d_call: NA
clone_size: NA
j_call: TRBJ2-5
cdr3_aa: CASSQRQQETQYF
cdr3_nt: TGTGCCAGCTCACAGAGGCAGCAAGAGACCCAGTACTTC

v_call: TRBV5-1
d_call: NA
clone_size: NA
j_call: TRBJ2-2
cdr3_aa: CASSLLGGAELFF
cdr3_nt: TGCGCCAGCAGCTTGTTGGGAGGAGCGGAGCTGTTTTTT

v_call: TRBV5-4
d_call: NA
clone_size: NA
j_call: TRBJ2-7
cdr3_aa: CASSLALRDEQYF
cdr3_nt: TGTGCCAGCAGCTTGGCGCTCCGGGACGAGCAGTACTTC

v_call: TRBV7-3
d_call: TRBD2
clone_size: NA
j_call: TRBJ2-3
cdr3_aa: CASSFGRGAFSGGSTDTQYF
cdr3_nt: TGTGCCAGCAGCTTCGGAAGAGGGGCCTTTAGCGGGGGTAGCACAGATACGCAGTATTTT

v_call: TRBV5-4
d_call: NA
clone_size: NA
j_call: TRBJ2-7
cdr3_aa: CASSPGGLRYEQYF
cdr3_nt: TGTGCCAGCAGCCCAGGGGGGCTCCGGTACGAGCAGTACTTC

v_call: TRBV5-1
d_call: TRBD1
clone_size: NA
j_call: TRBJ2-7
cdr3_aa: CASGPTGGPPEGEQYF
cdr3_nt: TGCGCCAGCGGCCCGACAGGGGGACCCCCGGAGGGCGAGCAGTACTTC

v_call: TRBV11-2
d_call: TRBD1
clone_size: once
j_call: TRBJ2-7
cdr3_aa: CASSLGQIYEQYF
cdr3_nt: TGTGCCAGCAGCTTGGGACAGATCTACGAGCAGTACTTC